This is a list of T cell receptor beta chains from one sample in a study of vaccination and CD4 T cells after COVID-19. TCRdb re-called the PCR reads through MiXCR, storing one row per CDR3 protein. The repertoire holds about 18,000 distinct CDR3 sequences, with 62% as singletons. Sequenced material: CD4+ T cells from blood, taken before SARS-CoV-2 vaccination. The source is a human donor who had recovered from COVID-19. Both conserved end residues are part of each CDR3. D genes are given only for firm matches. Clone size is given for some rows only: seen once, a few or many times, or a class if the clone is expanded.

V gene	D gene	J gene	clone size	CDR3 protein	CDR3 DNA
TRBV18	.	TRBJ1-5	.	CASSRRRVDQPQHF	TGTGCCAGCTCAAGACGGAGGGTAGATCAGCCCCAGCATTTT
TRBV28	TRBD2	TRBJ2-7	.	CASRAGGTWYEQYF	TGTGCCAGCAGGGCGGGAGGCACCTGGTACGAGCAGTACTTC
TRBV20-1	TRBD2	TRBJ2-4	few	CSSYGGTYQYF	TGCAGTTCTTACGGGGGGACCTACCAGTACTTC
TRBV20-1	.	TRBJ2-1	.	CSARGIDSPLRDEQFF	TGCAGTGCTAGAGGGATAGACTCTCCTTTGCGCGATGAGCAGTTCTTC
TRBV14	.	TRBJ1-6	.	CASSQGRHNSPLHF	TGTGCCAGCAGCCAAGGAAGACACAATTCACCCCTCCACTTT
TRBV20-1	TRBD2	TRBJ2-3	few	CSARDRLAGGFTDTQYF	TGCAGTGCTAGAGATCGTCTAGCGGGAGGGTTCACAGATACGCAGTATTTT
TRBV6-5	.	TRBJ1-2	few	CASSYANSGSGYTF	TGTGCCAGCAGTTACGCAAATTCGGGGAGCGGCTACACCTTC
TRBV6-1	.	TRBJ2-2	.	CASRWGSDTGELFF	TGTGCCAGCAGGTGGGGATCGGACACCGGGGAGCTGTTTTTT
TRBV5-4	TRBD2	TRBJ2-7	once	CASSSGLADEQYF	TGTGCCAGCAGCTCCGGACTAGCGGACGAGCAGTACTTC
TRBV28	.	TRBJ1-5	few	CASRDSSNQPQHF	TGTGCCAGCAGGGACAGTAGCAATCAGCCCCAGCATTTT
TRBV20-1	TRBD2	TRBJ2-2	.	CSASREVYGELFF	TGCAGTGCTAGCCGGGAGGTGTACGGGGAGCTGTTTTTT
TRBV2	.	TRBJ1-5	.	CASSEILGADQPQHF	TGTGCCAGCAGTGAAATTCTGGGGGCGGATCAGCCCCAGCATTTT
TRBV19	.	TRBJ1-4	.	CASSIAVPGIGEKLFF	TGTGCCAGTAGTATTGCCGTTCCTGGCATCGGGGAAAAACTGTTTTTT
TRBV6-1	TRBD2	TRBJ2-5	.	CASSPLPTSGETQYF	TGTGCCAGCAGTCCGCTCCCCACTAGCGGGGAGACCCAGTACTTC
TRBV4-3	.	TRBJ2-7	.	CASSQEGIASYEQYF	TGCGCCAGCAGCCAAGAGGGGATAGCTTCCTACGAGCAGTACTTC
TRBV20-1	.	TRBJ2-1	.	CSAEASSYNEQFF	TGCAGTGCGGAAGCTAGCTCCTACAATGAGCAGTTCTTC
TRBV6-1	.	TRBJ2-2	.	CASRGDRNANTGELFF	TGTGCCAGCAGGGGGGACCGGAACGCGAACACCGGGGAGCTGTTTTTT
TRBV7-9	.	TRBJ2-3	.	CASSLDSTDTQYF	TGTGCCAGCAGCTTAGACAGCACAGATACGCAGTATTTT
TRBV10-3	.	TRBJ1-6	.	CAIKGVRHSPLHF	TGTGCCATCAAGGGGGTTAGGCATTCACCCCTCCACTTT
TRBV6-2/TRBV6-3	TRBD1	TRBJ2-3	.	CASIPDRGSTDTQYF	TGTGCCAGCATCCCGGACAGGGGAAGCACAGATACGCAGTATTTT
TRBV11-2	TRBD1	TRBJ2-1	once	CASSLGNRGNEQFF	TGTGCCAGCAGCTTAGGCAACAGGGGAAATGAGCAGTTCTTC
TRBV5-5	.	TRBJ1-5	.	CASSRAPGGDQPQHF	TGTGCCAGCAGTCGGGCCCCGGGGGGCGATCAGCCCCAGCATTTT
TRBV23-1	TRBD1	TRBJ2-7	.	CASSQPGQGWFYEQYF	TGCGCCAGCAGTCAACCGGGACAGGGTTGGTTCTACGAGCAGTACTTC
TRBV20-1	.	TRBJ2-3	few	CSAELEDTQYF	TGCAGTGCTGAGCTCGAAGATACGCAGTATTTT
TRBV20-1	.	TRBJ2-7	few	CSARVDSKYEQYF	TGCAGTGCTAGAGTCGACTCTAAGTACGAGCAGTACTTC
TRBV20-1	TRBD1	TRBJ1-4	.	CSARNRQGAEEKLFF	TGCAGTGCTAGGAACCGGCAGGGGGCGGAGGAAAAACTGTTTTTT
TRBV7-6	.	TRBJ2-5	few	CASSLVGSGETQYF	TGTGCCAGCAGCTTAGTCGGGAGCGGAGAGACCCAGTACTTC
TRBV28	.	TRBJ1-5	few	CASSLPNSNQPQHF	TGTGCCAGCAGTTTACCAAATAGCAATCAGCCCCAGCATTTT
TRBV23-1	TRBD1	TRBJ2-3	.	CASSPINKSGTGGTDTQYF	TGCGCCAGCAGTCCCATCAACAAATCCGGGACAGGGGGCACAGATACGCAGTATTTT
TRBV6-1	.	TRBJ2-7	.	CASRPGAVFEQYF	TGTGCCAGCAGGCCGGGAGCGGTCTTCGAGCAGTACTTC
TRBV7-6	.	TRBJ1-6	.	CASSSGQPFNSPLHF	TGTGCCAGCAGCTCAGGACAGCCCTTTAATTCACCCCTCCACTTT
TRBV6-1	.	TRBJ1-1	.	CASSRGARSTEAFF	TGTGCCAGCAGCCGGGGGGCAAGGAGCACTGAAGCTTTCTTT
TRBV20-1	.	TRBJ1-2	.	CSASSQGSTYGYTF	TGCAGTGCTAGTTCCCAGGGTAGTACCTATGGCTACACCTTC
TRBV6-2/TRBV6-3	.	TRBJ2-7	.	CASGGIGPYEQYF	TGTGCCAGCGGGGGGATCGGCCCTTACGAGCAGTACTTC
TRBV19	.	TRBJ2-3	few	CASRGTNWEQYF	TGTGCCAGTAGGGGGACGAATTGGGAGCAGTATTTT
TRBV2	.	TRBJ2-3	.	CASRVSALRIGDTQYF	TGTGCCAGCAGAGTGTCAGCGCTTCGCATTGGGGATACGCAGTATTTT
TRBV6-5	TRBD1	TRBJ2-7	.	CASSSFRTGESNSYEQYF	TGTGCCAGCAGTTCCTTTCGGACAGGGGAGTCTAATTCCTACGAGCAGTACTTC
TRBV27	TRBD1	TRBJ1-2	.	CASSMDREGSSTF	TGTGCCAGCAGTATGGACAGGGAAGGCTCTAGCACCTTC